This T cell receptor (beta chain) originates from a study of molecular identifiers for immune sequencing clone quantification. TCRdb called the PCR reads again in MiXCR, with one record for every CDR3 protein. The data contain more than 550,000 distinct CDR3 sequences, 25% of them singletons. The sample was naive CD8+ T cells from blood, with Jurkat cell RNA spiked in. Subset reported: FACS-sorted CD8+CD4-CCR7+CD45RA+ naive T cells. This receptor was identified in a human donor in good health. Some libraries in this study had Jurkat cell RNA spiked in.

The CDR3: CASSQHGQGGYGYTF. In nucleotides, the CDR3 is TGCGCCAGCAGCCAACACGGACAGGGCGGCTATGGCTACACCTTC. This chain uses TRBV4-1 with TRBJ1-2, with 8 positions matching TRBD1. Germline V gene lookup returns CDR1 MGHRA and CDR2 YSYEKL. This CDR3 contains 15 residues. The trim removed 2 bases at V and 4 bases at J, leaving 6 bases unmatched.